This passage covers 28 T cell receptor beta chains from one sample sequenced in a study of blood T cell repertoires in COVID-19. The method was immunoSEQ multiplex PCR; TCRdb's version includes in-frame clones alone and lacks a portion of them. The sample holds 200,000 to 250,000 clones, about 90% seen once. Source material: PBMCs or T cells enriched from blood (not recorded which). These receptors were collected from a man between 45 and 60 years old who had been exposed to COVID-19.

This chain links TRBV5-6 with TRBJ2-7; 10 positions agree with TRBD1. CDR1 SGHDT and CDR2 YYEEEE come from the germline V gene. The J segment lost 6 bases and the V segment lost 3 bases, leaving 3 bases of the junction unmatched. The CDR3 has 13 amino acids. The CDR3 here is CASSWDRGGEQYF. The CDR3 nucleotides are TGTGCCAGCAGCTGGGACAGGGGCGGCGAGCAGTACTTC.

This clone was recorded a few times. The chain joins TRBV7-3 to TRBJ2-1; 7 bases are a match to TRBD2. The CDR3 covers 16 residues. V shed 4 bases and J 7 bases; nucleotides not matched to a gene: 13. Germline V gene sequence: CDR1 SGHTA, CDR2 FQGTGA. CDR3 amino acids: CASSSNAGLGKNEQFF. The CDR3 coding sequence is TGTGCCAGCAGCTCTAATGCCGGACTAGGGAAAAATGAGCAGTTCTTC.

The chain combines TRBV28 with TRBJ2-5, with D hard to call. Germline-derived CDR1 and CDR2 are MDHEN and SYDVKM. The CDR3 extends over 14 amino acids. The germline V and J ends were trimmed by 5 bases and 5 bases, with 15 bases remaining between them. CDR3 region: CASSESPVRETQYF. As DNA, the CDR3 is TGTGCCAGCAGTGAAAGCCCGGTGCGGGAGACCCAGTACTTC.

The gene calls are TRBV18 and TRBJ2-4; D perhaps matches TRBD1 (5 bases). There are 14 residues in the CDR3. V lost 1 base to trimming and J lost 8 bases, with 12 bases between them. Germline V gives CDR1 KGHSH, CDR2 LQKENI. CDR3 in amino acids: CASSPRQGRDIQYF. CDR3 bases: TGTGCCAGCTCACCACGGCAGGGTAGGGACATTCAGTACTTC.

This rearrangement joins TRBV5-1 to TRBJ1-1, with D perhaps matching TRBD1 (6 bases). Germline V lookup: CDR1 SGHRS, CDR2 YFSETQ. The CDR3 is made up of 16 amino acids. Trimming pared 5 bases from V and 0 bases from J, leaving 17 bases between. The CDR3 protein is CASSAHRAPMNTEAFF. CDR3 nucleotides: TGCGCCAGCAGTGCCCACAGGGCCCCCATGAACACTGAAGCTTTCTTT.

The chain links TRBV30 to TRBJ1-1, with 8 bases lining up with TRBD1. The germline V gene has CDR1 GTSNPN and CDR2 SVGIG (reference sequence). The V segment lost 3 bases and the J segment 3 bases; nucleotides outside the gene matches: 21. This CDR3 has 19 amino acids. The CDR3 spells CAWSRRFPKRRQGHTEAFF. DNA of the CDR3: TGTGCCTGGAGCCGTAGGTTCCCCAAACGTAGACAGGGGCACACTGAAGCTTTCTTT.

The gene calls are TRBV30 and TRBJ2-1; 16 nucleotides line up with TRBD2. The ends lost 3 bases at V and 0 bases at J; junction bases unmatched: 8. The CDR3 is 19 residues long. Germline CDR1 reads GTSNPN; CDR2 reads SVGIG (reference sequence). CDR3 residues: CAWRGLAGGIQSSYNEQFF. The CDR3 DNA sequence: TGTGCCTGGAGGGGACTAGCGGGGGGGATCCAGAGCTCCTACAATGAGCAGTTCTTC.

The V call is TRBV14, the J call TRBJ2-5; possibly TRBD1 for D (8 bases). Germline values: CDR1 SGHDN, CDR2 FVKESK. The CDR3 loop spans 18 amino acids. V shed 2 bases and J shed 3 bases, with 22 bases lying between them. This CDR3 is CASSQRTGRRLAEETQYF. The CDR3 coding sequence is TGTGCCAGCAGCCAACGGACAGGGAGAAGGCTAGCGGAAGAGACCCAGTACTTC.

The chain joins TRBV28 to TRBJ2-7; TRBD2 might be the D (7 bases). This CDR3 spans 14 amino acids. CDR1 and CDR2 from the germline V gene are MDHEN and SYDVKM. V shed 6 bases and J shed 0 bases, with 12 bases lying between them. This CDR3 is CASRPRGASYEQYV. CDR3 sequence (DNA): TGTGCCAGCAGACCCCGGGGGGCCTCCTACGAGCAGTACGTC.

The V call is TRBV2, the J call TRBJ2-1, with 11 bases lining up with TRBD2. Looked up from germline, CDR1 is SNHLY and CDR2 is FYNNEI. CDR3 size: 15 residues. V dropped 6 bases and J dropped 5; count of bases not matched to a gene: 6. The CDR3 nucleotides read TGTGCCAGCAGGGCGACTAGCGGGGTGAACAATGAGCAGTTCTTC. Its translation is CASRATSGVNNEQFF.

This chain links TRBV6-5 with TRBJ1-4; D may be TRBD1 (5 bases). Germline CDR1 is MNHEY and CDR2 is SVGAGI. The CDR3 is 13 residues long. Trimming cost V 8 bases and J 14 bases, with 21 bases left between them. DNA of the CDR3: TGTGCCAGCGATCAGGGCAAGAGAACGCGGCTGTTTTTT. Its translation: CASDQGKRTRLFF.

The rearrangement joins TRBV28 to TRBJ1-2, with D uncertain. Germline assignment: CDR1 MDHEN and CDR2 SYDVKM. This CDR3 is built from 14 residues. V lost 5 bases and J lost 5, with 15 bases in between. CDR3 protein: CASSPARREYGYTF. The CDR3 coding sequence is TGTGCCAGCAGTCCGGCGCGCCGGGAGTATGGCTACACCTTC.

This chain connects TRBV6-1 to TRBJ1-5, with 8 positions matching TRBD1. V lost 3 bases, J lost 9 bases, and 13 bases stayed unmatched. CDR3 length: 16 residues. Germline V gene data show CDR1 as MNHNS and CDR2 as SASEGT. In DNA form, the CDR3 reads TGTGCCAGCAGTGATTACCACGGGACAGGCCCATGGCCCCAGCATTTT. Translation gives CASSDYHGTGPWPQHF.

V and J are TRBV11-2 and TRBJ2-1; 11 bases fit TRBD2. This CDR3 has 15 residues. Germline loops: CDR1 SGHAT, CDR2 FQNNGV. Trimming cost V 5 bases and J 3 bases; bases outside gene matches: 3. The CDR3: CASSEGLAVYNEQFF. CDR3 DNA sequence: TGTGCCAGCAGCGAGGGACTAGCGGTCTACAATGAGCAGTTCTTC. Full variable domain (remainder filled in from reference TRBV11-2 and TRBJ2-1): EAGVAQSPRYKIIEKRQSVAFWCNPISGHATLYWYQQILGQGPKLLIQFQNNGVVDDSQLPKDRFSAERLKGVDSTLKIQPAKLEDSAVYLCASSEGLAVYNEQFFGPGTRLTVL.

This chain links TRBV11-2 with TRBJ1-4; D may be TRBD1 (6 bases). The V gene lost 1 base and the J gene lost 7 bases, with 16 bases spanning the gap. Germline V CDR1 and CDR2: SGHAT, FQNNGV. The length of the CDR3 is 16 residues. CDR3: CASSLGSLRGGEKLFF. The CDR3 coding sequence is TGTGCCAGCAGCTTAGGAAGCCTTAGGGGGGGTGAAAAACTGTTTTTT. The full variable domain, with the rest looked up from reference TRBV11-2 and TRBJ1-4, is EAGVAQSPRYKIIEKRQSVAFWCNPISGHATLYWYQQILGQGPKLLIQFQNNGVVDDSQLPKDRFSAERLKGVDSTLKIQPAKLEDSAVYLCASSLGSLRGGEKLFFGSGTQLSVL.

J is TRBJ1-6 and V is TRBV2, with D possibly TRBD1 on 6 matching bases. The CDR3 sequence is 14 residues long. Germline V lookup: CDR1 SNHLY, CDR2 FYNNEI. V shed 6 bases and J shed 7 bases, with 13 bases lying between them. CDR3 in DNA: TGTGCCAGCAGAGGTTACAGGGAAAATTCACCCCTCCACTTT. Residues: CASRGYRENSPLHF. The full variable domain, with the rest looked up from reference TRBV2 and TRBJ1-6, is EPEVTQTPSHQVTQMGQEVILRCVPISNHLYFYWYRQILGQKVEFLVSFYNNEISEKSEIFDDQFSVERPDGSNFTLKIRSTKLEDSAMYFCASRGYRENSPLHFGNGTRLTVT.

This clone was seen only once. V gene TRBV5-4 combines with J gene TRBJ1-1; 8 bases line up with TRBD1. The V gene end was trimmed by 2 bases and the J gene end by 2 bases; junction bases not matched to a gene: 5. The V gene's germline CDR1 is SGHNT and CDR2 YYREEE (reference sequence). This CDR3 is built from 15 residues. DNA for the CDR3: TGTGCCAGCAGCTTCAGACAGGGGCGAAACACTGAAGCTTTCTTT. Its translation: CASSFRQGRNTEAFF.

The chain carries TRBV7-2 and TRBJ1-5; the D is unclear. V lost 4 bases and J lost 0, with 4 bases in between. This CDR3 spans 13 amino acids. Per the germline V gene, CDR1 is SGHTA and CDR2 is FQGNSA. The CDR3 protein is CASSWSSNQPQHF. CDR3 nucleotide sequence: TGTGCCAGCAGCTGGAGTAGCAATCAGCCCCAGCATTTT.

This sequence joins TRBV15 and TRBJ2-1; D is uncertain. The CDR3 extends over 15 amino acids. V was cut by 5 bases and J by 1 base, with 12 bases left in between. Germline V gives CDR1 LNHNV, CDR2 YYDKDF (reference sequence). CDR3 DNA sequence: TGTGCCACCAGCCCCCGCGAAAGTTCCTACAATGAGCAGTTCTTC. Translation: CATSPRESSYNEQFF.

The chain is built from TRBV28 and TRBJ2-1, with 8 bases aligning to TRBD2. The V gene end was trimmed by 6 bases and the J gene end by 4 bases; junction bases not matched to a gene: 8. The CDR3 loop spans 15 amino acids. In germline, CDR1 is MDHEN, CDR2 SYDVKM. The CDR3 reads CASSHGGGSYNEQFF. The CDR3 DNA reads as TGTGCCAGCAGCCACGGGGGGGGTTCTTACAATGAGCAGTTCTTC.

V usage is TRBV21-1 and J usage is TRBJ1-1; the table calls TRBD1, which could not be checked here. TRBV21-1 is a pseudogene locus. The CDR3 contains 15 residues. CDR3 sequence: CASSNTGLLDTEAFF. CDR3 bases: TGTGCCAGCAGCAACACAGGGTTATTGGACACTGAAGCTTTCTTT.

This rearrangement joins TRBV27 to TRBJ1-6; a possible D gene is TRBD1 (6 bases). The germline CDR1 and CDR2 sequences are MNHEY and SMNVEV (reference sequence). The CDR3 runs 15 residues. Deletions cut 2 bases from V and 9 bases from J, with 14 bases between. The CDR3 spells CASSLGGARASPLHF. As DNA, the CDR3 is TGTGCCAGCAGTTTAGGGGGGGCCCGGGCTTCACCCCTCCACTTT.

The chain couples TRBV7-6 to TRBJ2-1; 7 nucleotides line up with TRBD2. Germline trimming cut 0 bases from V and 0 bases from J; bases unmatched to any gene: 8. Germline lookup yields CDR1 SGHVS and CDR2 FNYEAQ. The CDR3 covers 18 residues. CDR3 DNA sequence: TGTGCCAGCAGCTTAGCGGGCCAGCGGGGTGTCTCCTACAATGAGCAGTTCTTC. It yields the protein CASSLAGQRGVSYNEQFF. Looking up the rest from reference TRBV7-6 and TRBJ2-1 gives the full variable domain: GAGVSQSPRYKVTKRGQDVALRCDPISGHVSLYWYRQALGQGPEFLTYFNYEAQQDKSGLPNDRFSAERPEGSISTLTIQRTEQRDSAMYRCASSLAGQRGVSYNEQFFGPGTRLTVL.

V and J are TRBV12-3 or TRBV12-4 and TRBJ1-4; D may be TRBD1 (6 bases). Trimming cost V 8 bases and J 10 bases, with 8 bases left between them. This CDR3 region has 10 residues. In DNA form, the CDR3 reads TGTGCCAGCGGCAGGGGAAAACTGTTTTTT. As protein: CASGRGKLFF.

A single count supports this clone. This sequence joins TRBV28 and TRBJ2-1, with 10 nucleotides matching TRBD2. The CDR3 has 17 residues. J lost 2 bases, V lost 5 bases, and 9 bases had no gene match. Germline CDR1 MDHEN, CDR2 SYDVKM. Here the CDR3 DNA reads TGTGCCAGCAGTCCATCCTCAGCGGGAGGGGCCTACAATGAGCAGTTCTTC. It yields the protein CASSPSSAGGAYNEQFF. Full variable domain (rest looked up from reference TRBV28 and TRBJ2-1): DVKVTQSSRYLVKRTGEKVFLECVQDMDHENMFWYRQDPGLGLRLIYFSYDVKMKEKGDIPEGYSVSREKKERFSLILESASTNQTSMYLCASSPSSAGGAYNEQFFGPGTRLTVL.

The chain uses TRBV27 and TRBJ1-4, with TRBD1 identical over 9 bases. V was pared by 6 bases and J by 0 bases, with 5 bases of the junction left unmatched. Germline CDR1 MNHEY, CDR2 SMNVEV (reference sequence). CDR3 length: 16 residues. In DNA form, the CDR3 reads TGTGCCAGCAGCCTGGGACAGGGTGCAACTAATGAAAAACTGTTTTTT. Protein product: CASSLGQGATNEKLFF.

The rearrangement joins TRBV3-1 (or the pseudogene TRBV3-2) to TRBJ2-3; tentative D call: TRBD2 (6 bases). The CDR3 has 13 residues. The ends were cut back, 4 bases at V and 1 base at J, with 6 bases in the middle. Germline V gene data show CDR1 as LGHDT and CDR2 as YNNKEL (reference sequence). The CDR3 loop reads CASSRGGTDTQYF. The CDR3 DNA sequence: TGTGCCAGCAGCCGGGGGGGCACAGATACGCAGTATTTT.

This clone appeared a single time. The V call is TRBV28, the J call TRBJ1-4; tentatively, D is TRBD1 (6 bases). CDR1 and CDR2 from the germline V gene are MDHEN and SYDVKM. The CDR3 contains 14 residues. V was trimmed by 3 bases and J by 13 bases, leaving 18 bases between them. CDR3 region: CASSLRDIGFRLFF. The CDR3 bases are TGTGCCAGCAGTTTGAGGGACATAGGTTTTAGACTGTTTTTT.